This is a list of T cell receptor beta chains from one sample in a study of T-cell memory formation after mild COVID-19. TCRdb re-analysed the 5' RACE reads in MiXCR, keeping a single row per CDR3 protein. The sample lists about 290,000 distinct CDR3 sequences, more than 15% occurring once. Input material: PBMCs or a T cell subset sorted from them (not recorded which). These TCRs come from a young man who had mild COVID-19 (a few samples of this study predate the infection). Cell type and time point are not known. CDR3s include the opening cysteine and the closing phenylalanine or tryptophan. The D gene is left open where the match is weak. Only part of the rows carry a size: once, few, many, or a class if the clone is expanded.

j_call clone_size v_call d_call cdr3_aa cdr3_nt
TRBJ2-2 once TRBV4-1 TRBD2 CASRSSGGAPGELFF TGCGCCAGCAGGAGTAGCGGGGGGGCCCCCGGGGAGCTGTTTTTT
TRBJ2-3 few TRBV4-3 . CASSYLGTPGDTQYF TGCGCCAGCAGCTACCTTGGGACACCCGGGGATACGCAGTATTTT
TRBJ2-5 . TRBV20-1 TRBD1 CSAPRQGQETQYF TGCAGTGCACCCCGACAGGGACAAGAGACCCAGTACTTC
TRBJ1-5 few TRBV5-1 . CASSRDGAPNQPQHF TGCGCCAGCAGCCGGGACGGTGCTCCGAATCAGCCCCAGCATTTT
TRBJ2-7 . TRBV15 . CATSRGTPSSYEQYF TGTGCCACCAGCAGAGGAACACCCTCCTCCTACGAGCAGTACTTC
TRBJ2-3 . TRBV7-9 TRBD2 CASSLLPGTSDTDTQYF TGTGCCAGCAGCTTACTGCCGGGGACTAGCGACACAGATACGCAGTATTTT
TRBJ1-2 . TRBV20-1 TRBD1 CSARDRRTGQSYGYTF TGCAGTGCTAGAGATCGCAGGACAGGTCAGAGCTATGGCTACACCTTC
TRBJ1-4 . TRBV5-4 . CASSRDQGGEKLFF TGTGCCAGCAGCAGGGACCAGGGAGGCGAAAAACTGTTTTTT
TRBJ2-7 . TRBV4-2 . CASSRETGTPYEQYF TGTGCCAGCAGCCGAGAAACCGGGACTCCGTACGAGCAGTACTTC
TRBJ2-5 . TRBV7-7 TRBD2 CASSRGLAGAETQYF TGTGCCAGCAGCCGCGGACTAGCGGGGGCCGAGACCCAGTACTTC
TRBJ2-3 many TRBV10-3 TRBD2 CAISSGLAGGPDTQYF TGTGCCATCAGCTCCGGACTAGCGGGAGGGCCAGATACGCAGTATTTT
TRBJ2-2 once TRBV7-9 . CASSSGSTWELFF TGTGCCAGCAGCTCTGGATCTACGTGGGAGCTGTTTTTT
TRBJ1-1 . TRBV5-1 . CASRFQGPQTEAFF TGCGCCAGCAGGTTCCAGGGGCCCCAGACTGAAGCTTTCTTT
TRBJ2-5 . TRBV5-4 . CASSLSRSVQYF TGTGCCAGCAGCTTGTCCAGGTCGGTCCAGTACTTC
TRBJ2-2 few TRBV4-3 . CASSQEPVMNTGELFF TGCGCCAGCAGCCAAGAACCGGTTATGAACACCGGGGAGCTGTTTTTT
TRBJ1-2 . TRBV28 . CASTVASPYYGYTF TGTGCCAGCACTGTGGCCAGCCCTTACTATGGCTACACCTTC
TRBJ1-3 . TRBV29-1 . CSVEGVPGAGNTIYF TGCAGCGTTGAAGGGGTGCCAGGGGCTGGAAACACCATATATTTT
TRBJ2-3 few TRBV6-5 . CASSYQDGSTDTQYF TGTGCCAGCAGTTATCAGGACGGAAGCACAGATACGCAGTATTTT
TRBJ2-3 few TRBV19 . CASNIAAGSTDTQYF TGTGCCAGTAACATCGCGGCGGGGTCCACAGATACGCAGTATTTT
TRBJ2-1 few TRBV7-8 TRBD1 CASATTGTGDYEQFF TGTGCCAGCGCTACAACCGGGACAGGGGACTATGAGCAGTTCTTC
TRBJ2-5 . TRBV12-5 . CASGTGLKQETQYF TGTGCTAGTGGTACCGGACTCAAACAAGAGACCCAGTACTTC
TRBJ2-5 . TRBV10-3 . CAISESRGGWETQYF TGTGCCATCAGTGAGTCCAGGGGAGGATGGGAGACCCAGTACTTC
TRBJ2-2 . TRBV7-9 TRBD2 CASSETSGGAPGELFF TGTGCCAGCAGCGAGACTAGCGGGGGGGCTCCCGGGGAGCTGTTTTTT
TRBJ2-2 . TRBV7-3 . CASSLGTLSTGELFF TGTGCCAGCAGCTTGGGCACTCTTAGCACCGGGGAGCTGTTTTTT
TRBJ2-3 . TRBV6-1 TRBD2 CASSGGLAGLTDTQYF TGTGCCAGCAGTGGGGGACTAGCGGGACTCACAGATACGCAGTATTTT
TRBJ2-3 . TRBV4-1 TRBD2 CASSQVGTRSGGADTQYF TGCGCCAGCAGCCAAGTAGGGACTAGAAGCGGGGGGGCAGATACGCAGTATTTT
TRBJ1-1 many TRBV6-2/TRBV6-3 . CASSYEGTGMNTEAFF TGTGCCAGCAGTTACGAAGGGACTGGGATGAACACTGAAGCTTTCTTT
TRBJ2-1 few TRBV5-1 . CASTGERKQFF TGCGCCAGCACGGGCGAGAGGAAGCAGTTCTTC
TRBJ2-7 few TRBV3-1 . CASSQGHSSYEQYF TGTGCCAGCAGCCAAGGGCACAGTTCCTACGAGCAGTACTTC
TRBJ2-3 . TRBV7-3 . CASSLTTRADTQYF TGTGCCAGCAGCTTAACCACTCGGGCAGATACGCAGTATTTT
TRBJ1-2 many TRBV5-1 . CASSLDGGNYGYTF TGCGCCAGCAGCCTGGACGGTGGTAACTATGGCTACACCTTC
TRBJ2-5 . TRBV7-3 . CASSSTAGTETQYF TGTGCCAGCAGCTCCACGGCGGGGACCGAGACCCAGTACTTC
TRBJ2-3 few TRBV10-1 TRBD1 CASRSGTGGAEDTQYF TGCGCCAGCAGGTCCGGGACAGGGGGCGCGGAAGATACGCAGTATTTT
TRBJ1-5 . TRBV3-1 . CASSPTGVRDQPQHF TGTGCCAGCAGCCCTACCGGAGTCAGGGATCAGCCCCAGCATTTT
TRBJ1-6 . TRBV7-9 . CASSFGGTNSPLHF TGTGCCAGCAGCTTCGGCGGGACCAATTCACCCCTCCACTTT
TRBJ1-3 many TRBV6-5 . CASSYSQGIGNTIYF TGTGCCAGCAGTTACTCTCAGGGGATCGGAAACACCATATATTTT
TRBJ2-3 few TRBV7-2 . CASSPWVGPGGDTQYF TGTGCCAGCAGCCCCTGGGTGGGGCCCGGTGGGGATACGCAGTATTTT
TRBJ2-5 . TRBV29-1 TRBD1 CSVGTERETQYF TGCAGCGTCGGGACAGAACGAGAGACCCAGTACTTC
TRBJ2-5 many TRBV4-1 . CASSQDRLGTPPETQYF TGCGCCAGCAGCCAAGATAGGCTCGGGACTCCCCCAGAGACCCAGTACTTC
TRBJ1-1 many TRBV6-5 . CASSPRANTEAFF TGTGCCAGCAGCCCAAGGGCGAACACTGAAGCTTTCTTT
TRBJ1-1 many TRBV5-6 . CASSLVQAGAEAFF TGTGCCAGCAGCTTGGTCCAAGCAGGCGCTGAAGCTTTCTTT
TRBJ1-4 few TRBV6-6 . CASRRDTAPEKLFF TGTGCCAGCAGGCGGGACACGGCCCCTGAAAAACTGTTTTTT
TRBJ2-2 many TRBV24-1 . CATSDLQGRPEAGELFF TGTGCCACCAGTGATTTGCAAGGTCGGCCTGAAGCCGGGGAGCTGTTTTTT
TRBJ1-1 . TRBV5-4 TRBD1 CASSLQGDEAFF TGTGCCAGCAGCTTGCAGGGGGATGAAGCTTTCTTT
TRBJ1-5 many TRBV7-6 . CASSPVNQPQHF TGTGCCAGCAGTCCGGTCAATCAGCCCCAGCATTTT
TRBJ2-1 . TRBV24-1 TRBD2 CATSLAAGNNEQFF TGTGCCACCAGCCTAGCAGCGGGGAACAATGAGCAGTTCTTC
TRBJ2-1 . TRBV12-3/TRBV12-4 . CASSSSGAQFF TGTGCCAGCAGTTCATCAGGGGCGCAGTTCTTC